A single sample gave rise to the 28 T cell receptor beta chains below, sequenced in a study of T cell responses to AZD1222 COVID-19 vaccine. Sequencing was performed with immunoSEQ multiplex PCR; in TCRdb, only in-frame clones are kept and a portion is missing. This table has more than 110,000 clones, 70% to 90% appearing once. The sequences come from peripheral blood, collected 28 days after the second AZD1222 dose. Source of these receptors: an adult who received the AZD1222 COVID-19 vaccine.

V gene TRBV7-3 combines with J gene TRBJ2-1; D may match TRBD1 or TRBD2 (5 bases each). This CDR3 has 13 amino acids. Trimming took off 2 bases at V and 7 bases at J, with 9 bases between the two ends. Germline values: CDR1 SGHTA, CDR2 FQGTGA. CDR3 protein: CASSLGDENEQFF. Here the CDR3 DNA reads TGTGCCAGCAGCTTAGGGGACGAGAATGAGCAGTTCTTC.

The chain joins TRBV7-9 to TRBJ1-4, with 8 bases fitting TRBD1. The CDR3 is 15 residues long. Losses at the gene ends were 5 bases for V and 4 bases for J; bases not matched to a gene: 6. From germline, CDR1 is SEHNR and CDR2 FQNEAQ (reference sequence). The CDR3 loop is CASSIRTGINEKLFF. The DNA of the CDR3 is TGTGCCAGCAGCATCAGGACAGGGATTAATGAAAAACTGTTTTTT.

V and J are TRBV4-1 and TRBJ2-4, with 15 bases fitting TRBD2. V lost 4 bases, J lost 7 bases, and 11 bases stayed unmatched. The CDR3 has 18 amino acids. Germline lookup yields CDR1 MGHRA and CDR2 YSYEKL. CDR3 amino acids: CASSPGLAGGRPRNIQYF. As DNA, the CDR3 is TGCGCCAGCAGCCCGGGACTAGCGGGAGGCCGGCCTCGGAACATTCAGTACTTC.

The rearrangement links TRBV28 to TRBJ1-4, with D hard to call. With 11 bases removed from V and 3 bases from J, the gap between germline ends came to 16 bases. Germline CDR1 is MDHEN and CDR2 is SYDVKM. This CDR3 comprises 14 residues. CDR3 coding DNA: TGTGCCTCTCTCCGAGGCAATTCTAATGAAAAACTGTTTTTT. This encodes CASLRGNSNEKLFF.

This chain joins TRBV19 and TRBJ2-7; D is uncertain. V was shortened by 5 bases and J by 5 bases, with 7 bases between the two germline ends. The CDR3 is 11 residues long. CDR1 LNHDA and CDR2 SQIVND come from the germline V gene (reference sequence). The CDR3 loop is CASSPGHEQYF. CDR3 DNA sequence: TGTGCCAGTAGTCCAGGACACGAGCAGTACTTC.

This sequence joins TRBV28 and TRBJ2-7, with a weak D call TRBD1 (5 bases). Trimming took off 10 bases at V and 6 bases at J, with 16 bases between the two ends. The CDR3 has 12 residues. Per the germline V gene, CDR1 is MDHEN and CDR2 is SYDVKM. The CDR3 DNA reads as TGTGCCACCTTTTTGGTAGGGGCCGAGCAGTACTTC. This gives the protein CATFLVGAEQYF.

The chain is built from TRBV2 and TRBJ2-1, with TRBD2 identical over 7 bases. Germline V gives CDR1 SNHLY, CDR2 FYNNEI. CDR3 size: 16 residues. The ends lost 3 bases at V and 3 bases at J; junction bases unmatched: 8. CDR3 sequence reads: CASSDWGGSSYNEQFF. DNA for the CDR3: TGTGCCAGCAGTGATTGGGGCGGGAGTAGCTACAATGAGCAGTTCTTC.

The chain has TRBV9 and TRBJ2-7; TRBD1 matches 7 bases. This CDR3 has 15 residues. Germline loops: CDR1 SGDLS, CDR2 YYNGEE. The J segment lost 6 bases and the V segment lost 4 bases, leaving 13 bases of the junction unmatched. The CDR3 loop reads CASSPRDRKQGEQYF. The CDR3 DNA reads TGTGCCAGCAGCCCTCGGGACAGAAAGCAAGGCGAGCAGTACTTC.

The DNA for the CDR3 is TGTGCCAGTAGTATCGAACAGCGACACACAGATACGCAGTATTTT. Translating it yields CASSIEQRHTDTQYF. J is TRBJ2-3 and V is TRBV19; no clear D gene. Between the trimmed V and J ends, which lost 3 bases and 2 bases, there was a span of 12 bases. Germline V gene data show CDR1 as LNHDA and CDR2 as SQIVND (reference sequence). The CDR3 is 15 residues long.

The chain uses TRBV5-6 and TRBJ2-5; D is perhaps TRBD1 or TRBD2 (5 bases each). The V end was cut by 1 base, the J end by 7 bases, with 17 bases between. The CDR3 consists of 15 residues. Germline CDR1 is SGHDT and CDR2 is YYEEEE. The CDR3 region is CASSLKTGNQGTQYF. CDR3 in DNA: TGTGCCAGCAGCTTGAAAACCGGGAACCAGGGGACCCAGTACTTC.

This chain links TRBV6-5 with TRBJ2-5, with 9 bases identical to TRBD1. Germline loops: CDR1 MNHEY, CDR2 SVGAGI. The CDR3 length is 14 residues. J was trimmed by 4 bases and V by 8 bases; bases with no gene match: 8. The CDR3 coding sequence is TGTGCCAGCGGAAGGACAGGGGCGATAGAGACCCAGTACTTC. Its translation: CASGRTGAIETQYF.

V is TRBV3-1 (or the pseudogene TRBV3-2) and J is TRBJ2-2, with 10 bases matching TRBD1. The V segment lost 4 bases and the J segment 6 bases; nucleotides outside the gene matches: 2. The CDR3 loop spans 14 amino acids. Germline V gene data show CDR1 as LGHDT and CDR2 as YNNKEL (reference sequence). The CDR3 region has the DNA TGTGCCAGCAGCCCCGGGACAGGGGCCGGGGAGCTGTTTTTT. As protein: CASSPGTGAGELFF.

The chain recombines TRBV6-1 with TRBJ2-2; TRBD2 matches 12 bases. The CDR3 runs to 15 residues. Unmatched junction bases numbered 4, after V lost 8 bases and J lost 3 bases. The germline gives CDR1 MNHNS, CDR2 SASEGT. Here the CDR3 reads CASQTSGGYTGELFF. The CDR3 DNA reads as TGTGCCAGCCAGACTAGCGGGGGATACACCGGGGAGCTGTTTTTT.

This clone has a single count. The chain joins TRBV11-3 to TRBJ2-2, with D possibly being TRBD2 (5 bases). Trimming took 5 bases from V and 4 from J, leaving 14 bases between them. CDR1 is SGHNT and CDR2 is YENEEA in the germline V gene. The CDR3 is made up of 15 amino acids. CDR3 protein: CASSPSTGGTGELFF. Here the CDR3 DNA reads TGTGCCAGCAGCCCCTCTACCGGAGGCACCGGGGAGCTGTTTTTT. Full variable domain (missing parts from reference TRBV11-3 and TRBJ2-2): EAGVVQSPRYKIIEKKQPVAFWCNPISGHNTLYWYLQNLGQGPELLIRYENEEAVDDSQLPKDRFSAERLKGVDSTLKIQPAELGDSAVYLCASSPSTGGTGELFFGEGSRLTVL.

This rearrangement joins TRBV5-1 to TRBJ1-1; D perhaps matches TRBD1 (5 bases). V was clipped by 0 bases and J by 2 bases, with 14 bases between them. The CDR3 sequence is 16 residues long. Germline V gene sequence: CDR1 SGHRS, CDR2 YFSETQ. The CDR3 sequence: CASSLAGRGSNTEAFF. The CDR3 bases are TGCGCCAGCAGCTTGGCCGGGCGGGGCTCTAACACTGAAGCTTTCTTT.

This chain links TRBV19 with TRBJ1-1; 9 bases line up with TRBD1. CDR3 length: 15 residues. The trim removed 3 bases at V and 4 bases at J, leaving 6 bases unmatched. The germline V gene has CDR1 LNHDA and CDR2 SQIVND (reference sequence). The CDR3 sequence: CASSIQDRGGTEAFF. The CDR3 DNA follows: TGTGCCAGTAGTATCCAGGACAGGGGAGGCACTGAAGCTTTCTTT.

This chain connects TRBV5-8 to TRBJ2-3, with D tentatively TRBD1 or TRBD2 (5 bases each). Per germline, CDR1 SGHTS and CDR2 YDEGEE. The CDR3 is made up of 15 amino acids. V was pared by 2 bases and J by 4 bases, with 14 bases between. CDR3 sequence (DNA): TGTGCCAGCAGCTTTACGGGGATCAGGGCAGATACGCAGTATTTT. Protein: CASSFTGIRADTQYF. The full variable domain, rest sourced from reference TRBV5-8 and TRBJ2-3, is EAGVTQSPTHLIKTRGQQATLRCSPISGHTSVYWYQQALGLGLQFLLWYDEGEERNRGNFPPRFSGRQFPNYSSELNVNALELEDSALYLCASSFTGIRADTQYFGPGTRLTVL.

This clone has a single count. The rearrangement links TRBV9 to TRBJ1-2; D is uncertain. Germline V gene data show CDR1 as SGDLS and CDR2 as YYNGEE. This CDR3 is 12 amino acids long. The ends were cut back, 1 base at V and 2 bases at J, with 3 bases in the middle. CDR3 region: CASSVQNYGYTF. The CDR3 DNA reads TGTGCCAGCAGCGTACAAAACTATGGCTACACCTTC.

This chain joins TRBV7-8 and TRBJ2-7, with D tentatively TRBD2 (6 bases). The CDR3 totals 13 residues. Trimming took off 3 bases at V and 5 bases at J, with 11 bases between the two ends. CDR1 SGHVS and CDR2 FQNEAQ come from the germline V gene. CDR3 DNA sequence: TGTGCCAGCAGCTTTAGCGGAATTGACGAGCAGTACTTC. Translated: CASSFSGIDEQYF.

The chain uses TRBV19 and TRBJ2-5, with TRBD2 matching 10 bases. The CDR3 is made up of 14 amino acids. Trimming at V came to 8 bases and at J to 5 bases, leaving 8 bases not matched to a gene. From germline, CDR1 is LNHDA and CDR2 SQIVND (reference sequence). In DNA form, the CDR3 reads TGTGCCAGTTCCATCATGACTAGCGGGGAGACCCAGTACTTC. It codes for CASSIMTSGETQYF.

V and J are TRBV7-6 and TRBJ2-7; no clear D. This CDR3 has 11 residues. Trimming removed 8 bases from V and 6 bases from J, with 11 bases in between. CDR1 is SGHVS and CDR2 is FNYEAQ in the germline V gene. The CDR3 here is CASSLKAEQYF. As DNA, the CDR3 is TGTGCCAGCTCTCTCAAAGCCGAGCAGTACTTC.

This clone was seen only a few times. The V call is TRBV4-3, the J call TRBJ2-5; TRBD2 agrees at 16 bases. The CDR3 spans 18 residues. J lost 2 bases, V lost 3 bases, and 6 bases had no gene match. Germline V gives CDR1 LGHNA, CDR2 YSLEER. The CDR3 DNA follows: TGCGCCAGCAGCCAGGGACTAGCGGGGGGGCCCGGGCAAGAGACCCAGTACTTC. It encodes CASSQGLAGGPGQETQYF.

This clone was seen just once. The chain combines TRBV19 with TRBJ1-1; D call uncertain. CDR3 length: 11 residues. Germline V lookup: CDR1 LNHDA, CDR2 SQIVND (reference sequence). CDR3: CASHVDTEAFF. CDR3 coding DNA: TGTGCGTCCCACGTGGACACTGAAGCTTTCTTT.

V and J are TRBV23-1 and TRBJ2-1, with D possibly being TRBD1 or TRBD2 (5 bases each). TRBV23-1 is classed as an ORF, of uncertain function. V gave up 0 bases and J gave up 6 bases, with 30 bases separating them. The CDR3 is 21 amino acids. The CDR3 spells CASSQSPRGVYAVPITNEQFF. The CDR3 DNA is TGCGCCAGCAGTCAATCCCCCCGGGGCGTCTATGCTGTACCGATTACCAATGAGCAGTTCTTC.

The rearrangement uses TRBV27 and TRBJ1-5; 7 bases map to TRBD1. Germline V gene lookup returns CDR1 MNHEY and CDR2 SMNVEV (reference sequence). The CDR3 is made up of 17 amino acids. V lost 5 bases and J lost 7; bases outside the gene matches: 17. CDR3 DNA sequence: TGTGCCAGCAGTCCTAACGATGCCGGGACAGAGCACCAGCCCCAGCATTTT. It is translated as CASSPNDAGTEHQPQHF.

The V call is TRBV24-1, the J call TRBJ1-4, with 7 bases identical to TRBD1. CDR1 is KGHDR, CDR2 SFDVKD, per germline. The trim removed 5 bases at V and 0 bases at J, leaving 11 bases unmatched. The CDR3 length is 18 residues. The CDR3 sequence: CATSGGTVGRSTNEKLFF. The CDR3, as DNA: TGTGCCACCAGTGGCGGGACAGTCGGACGGTCAACTAATGAAAAACTGTTTTTT.

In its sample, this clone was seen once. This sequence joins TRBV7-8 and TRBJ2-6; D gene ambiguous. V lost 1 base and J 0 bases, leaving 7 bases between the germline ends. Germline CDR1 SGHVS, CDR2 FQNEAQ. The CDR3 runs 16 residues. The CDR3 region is CASSLVPSSGANVLTF. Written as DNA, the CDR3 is TGTGCCAGCAGCTTAGTCCCCAGCTCTGGGGCCAACGTCCTGACTTTC.

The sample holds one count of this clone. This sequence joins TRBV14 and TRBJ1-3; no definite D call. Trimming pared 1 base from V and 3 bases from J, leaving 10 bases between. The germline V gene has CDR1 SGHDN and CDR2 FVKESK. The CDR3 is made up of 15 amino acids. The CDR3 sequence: CASSQVRGFGNTIYF. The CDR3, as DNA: TGTGCCAGCAGCCAAGTTCGAGGATTTGGAAACACCATATATTTT.